This T cell receptor beta chain was obtained from a study of T-cell reconstitution after alpha-beta-depleted transplantation in children. Construction of the TCRbeta library involved unique molecular identifiers. Via MiXCR, TCRdb re-called the PCR reads, giving one row per CDR3 protein. The sample consists of about 120,000 distinct CDR3 sequences, around 10% of them appearing once. This clonotype has ten or more counts. This receptor was identified in a human donor who donated a stem cell graft to a child with acute lymphoblastic leukemia. Sequencing used PBMCs from the stem cell graft donor, obtained from the stem cell graft.

Written as DNA, the CDR3 is TGTGCCAGCAGTTTAGTAGCGGGAGGGCCGAACAATGAGCAGTTCTTC. This sequence encodes CASSLVAGGPNNEQFF. This chain connects TRBV27 to TRBJ2-1; TRBD2 agrees at 11 bases. The CDR3 has 16 amino acids. The germline V gene encodes CDR1 MNHEY and CDR2 SMNVEV (reference sequence). With 2 bases clipped from V and 5 bases from J, the junction kept 5 bases outside the gene matches.